Sequencing of this T cell receptor (beta chain) was carried out in a study of T cell repertoires in cytomegalovirus infection. Study results and limitations: CMV carriers with the relevant HLA were identified by cumulative public TCR beta family frequency.

This clonotype occurred a few times. Its cognate antigen is unknown. One entry per CDR3 protein results from TCRdb running MiXCR on the reads. This repertoire shows about 740,000 distinct CDR3 sequences, 35% found once; its top ten account for about 2.8%. V gave up 2 bases and J gave up 2 bases, with 10 bases separating them. Germline CDR1 reads SEHNR; CDR2 reads FQNEAQ (reference sequence). The CDR3 is 16 amino acids. The sequenced sample was PBMCs. This clonotype originated in a human donor in good health (CMV status not recorded). Some clones in this sample may be carry-over from other donors' samples. The chain uses TRBV7-9 and TRBJ2-6; maybe TRBD1 (5 bases). CDR3 loop: CASSLTQGTGANVLTF. CDR3 DNA: TGTGCCAGCAGCTTAACCCAGGGTACTGGGGCCAACGTCCTGACTTTC.